The rows below give T cell receptor beta chains drawn from one sample of a study of vaccination and CD4 T cells after COVID-19. The antigens these receptors bind are not known. TCRdb fed the PCR reads into MiXCR, producing one record per CDR3 protein. The table lists around 26,000 distinct CDR3 sequences, about 41% of them singletons. The specimen sequenced was CD4+ T cells from blood, cultured in vitro. These receptors originate from a human donor who had recovered from COVID-19. The CDR3 runs from the conserved cysteine through the conserved F or W. The D gene is left open where the match is weak. Size tells how often a clone was seen (once, few, many) or the class of an expanded clone, and some rows leave it out.

j_call clone_size v_call d_call cdr3_nt cdr3_aa
TRBJ2-1 - TRBV6-2/TRBV6-3 TRBD2 TGTGCCAGCGGTTACGGGGGGGCCTATAGTCGTCAGTTCTTC CASGYGGAYSRQFF
TRBJ1-5 - TRBV19 - TGTGCCAGTAGTATAGCGCGAAATGAGGCATTTCGCAATCAGCCCCAGCATTTT CASSIARNEAFRNQPQHF
TRBJ2-5 - TRBV12-3/TRBV12-4 TRBD2 TGTGCCAGCAGTTTAGCGCGGGGGGTTCAAGAGACCCAGTACTTC CASSLARGVQETQYF
TRBJ2-7 - TRBV20-1 - TGCAGTGCTAGAGACCCGAGAATGGGGGGCGCACAGTACTTC CSARDPRMGGAQYF
TRBJ2-5 few TRBV27 TRBD2 TGTGCCACGTGGTCTAGCGGGAGTGGAGAGACCCAGTACTTC CATWSSGSGETQYF
TRBJ2-7 few TRBV2 TRBD1 TGTGCCAGCAGCAAGGACAGGGGGAATATCTACGAGCAGTACTTC CASSKDRGNIYEQYF
TRBJ2-2 - TRBV20-1 - TGCAGTGCTAGAGATGGCCTAGTAGGGTTGGACACCGGGGAGCTGTTTTTT CSARDGLVGLDTGELFF
TRBJ2-2 - TRBV6-1 - TGTGCCAGCAGCCGAGAAGCAGGGGTCCCCGGGGAGCTGTTTTTT CASSREAGVPGELFF
TRBJ1-1 few TRBV18 TRBD1 TGTGCCAGCTCCCCCGACAGGGTGAGGAACACTGAAGCTTTCTTT CASSPDRVRNTEAFF
TRBJ2-2 - TRBV29-1 - TGCAGCGTCCTGCAGGGCGGGCTGAACACCGGGGAGCTGTTTTTT CSVLQGGLNTGELFF
TRBJ1-5 - TRBV20-1 - TGCAGTGCCACTCCGACCCAGGGTCGCGAACCCCAGCATTTT CSATPTQGREPQHF
TRBJ1-2 few TRBV4-2 - TGTGCCAGCAGCCAAAAGGGGATACAGGGAGTCTCTAACTATGGCTACACCTTC CASSQKGIQGVSNYGYTF